A single TCR beta chain is shown here with its context. Its antigen is unknown. The read falls 3 residues short of the CDR3 end, and the missing part is taken from the germline J gene. This entry comes from a study of T cells in women clearing cervical HPV infection. General study points: Timing of associations relative to infection is unclear; T-cell subsets were not isolated.

The CDR3 loop spans 14 amino acids. The J segment lost 10 bases and the V segment lost 4 bases, leaving 6 bases of the junction unmatched. The V gene's germline CDR1 is MNHNS and CDR2 SASEGT. Clones were sequenced by immunoSEQ multiplex PCR, and TCRdb holds only the in-frame ones, with some missing. This sample carries tens of thousands of clones, with 1% to 1.5% going to the ten biggest clones. The sample consisted of blood buffy coat. This chain links TRBV6-1 with TRBJ1-6; 8 positions agree with TRBD1. This clonotype was obtained from a woman aged 18 to 75 with a cervical HPV16 infection that either progressed to CIN3+ or cleared (not recorded which). The DNA read from the CDR3 is TGTGCCAGCAGTGCCGGGACAGGAGCCTCACCC. Its translation is CASSAGTGASP. The whole CDR3 region reads CASSAGTGASPLHF.